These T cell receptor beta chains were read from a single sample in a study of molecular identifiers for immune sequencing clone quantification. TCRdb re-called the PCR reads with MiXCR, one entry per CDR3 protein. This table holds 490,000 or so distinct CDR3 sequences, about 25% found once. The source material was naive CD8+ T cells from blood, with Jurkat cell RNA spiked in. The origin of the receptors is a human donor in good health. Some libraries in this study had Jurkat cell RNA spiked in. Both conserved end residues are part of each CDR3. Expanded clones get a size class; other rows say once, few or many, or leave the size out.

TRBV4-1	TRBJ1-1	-	CASSSTGGTEALF
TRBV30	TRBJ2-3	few	CAWSWTIYDTQYF
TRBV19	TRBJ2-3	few	CASSIVQGGDTQYF
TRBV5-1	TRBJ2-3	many	CASREEGTSTDTQYF
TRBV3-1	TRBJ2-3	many	CASSQVREDTQYF
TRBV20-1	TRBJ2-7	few	CSAPITRGGSYEQYF
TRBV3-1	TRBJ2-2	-	CASSQGTGGWTGELFF
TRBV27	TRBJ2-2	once	CASSLSADTGELFF
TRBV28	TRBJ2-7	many	CASSQERQGPYEQYF
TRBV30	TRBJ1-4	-	CAWSVSGAPGEKLFF
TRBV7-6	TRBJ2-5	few	CASSLDSGPRETQYF
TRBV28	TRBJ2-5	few	CASNPEPGQGEQETQYF
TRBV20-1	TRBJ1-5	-	CSANGGNQPQHF
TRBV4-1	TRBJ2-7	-	CASSQADGKRGYIYEQYF
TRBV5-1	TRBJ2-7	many	CASSIGQPGYEQYF
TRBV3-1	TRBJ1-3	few	CASSHARDMHSGNTIYF
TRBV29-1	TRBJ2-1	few	CSVEVTEAYNEQFF
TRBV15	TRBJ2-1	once	CATSRDPPDRDIYNEQFF
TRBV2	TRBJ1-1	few	CASSGRAIFGRTEAFF
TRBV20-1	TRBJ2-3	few	CSAYPWRGGYTDTQYF
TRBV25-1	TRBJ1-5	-	CASSSARGPSNQPQHF
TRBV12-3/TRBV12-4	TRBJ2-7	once	CASSPFEGPSYKQYF
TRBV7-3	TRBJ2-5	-	CASSLTGLPKRETQYF
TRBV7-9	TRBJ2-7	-	CASSLGVGTSYEQYF
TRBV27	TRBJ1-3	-	CASSPQGGFSGNTIYF
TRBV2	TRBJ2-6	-	CASLQGANLAGANVLTF
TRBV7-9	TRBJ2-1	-	CASSLPSGGFESYNEQFF
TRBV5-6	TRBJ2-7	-	CASSQGSGGYEQYF
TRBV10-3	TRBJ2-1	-	CAIGLLSGEQFF
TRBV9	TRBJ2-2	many	CASSVGVYGELFF
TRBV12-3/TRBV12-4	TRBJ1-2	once	CASSAGQGYSYTF
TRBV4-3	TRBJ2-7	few	CASSQGWGVAYEQYF
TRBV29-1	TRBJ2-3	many	CSVQGGEADTQYF
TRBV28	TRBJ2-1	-	CASSHATGTGEQFF
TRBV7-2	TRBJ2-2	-	CASTSDRGRGNTGELFF
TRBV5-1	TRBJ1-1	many	CASSDQNNEAFF
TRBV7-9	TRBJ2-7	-	CASSLPGSGSEQYF
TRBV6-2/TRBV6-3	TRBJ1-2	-	CASSPSGTGGSGNTF
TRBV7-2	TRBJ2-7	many	CASSLGSGTRIYEQYF
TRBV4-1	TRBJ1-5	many	CASSQAGVVGNQPQHF
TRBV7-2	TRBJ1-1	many	CASSLGGSDTEAFF
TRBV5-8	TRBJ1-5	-	CASSVFQGVSNQPQHF
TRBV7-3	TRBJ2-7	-	CASSLQGSHEQYF
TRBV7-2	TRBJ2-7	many	CASSPFGGAYEQYF
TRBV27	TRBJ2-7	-	CASSFRDRAYEQYF
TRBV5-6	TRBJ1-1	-	CASSSTGLAATEAFF
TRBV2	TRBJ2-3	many	CASSEAETGPSTDTQYF
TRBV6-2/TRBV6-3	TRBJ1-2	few	CASRTGLLEGYTF
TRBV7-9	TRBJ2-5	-	CASSLFRGRAGETQYF
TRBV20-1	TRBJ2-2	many	CSARDPSTGELFF
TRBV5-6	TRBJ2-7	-	CASSRGLAFYEQYF
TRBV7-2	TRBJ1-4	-	CASSSRDSLREKLFF
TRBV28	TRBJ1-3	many	CASSPGQGTGRFGNTIYF
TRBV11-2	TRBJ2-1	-	CASSLVFQGNYNEQFF